One and the same sample provided the 9 T cell receptor beta chains below, sequenced in a study of cytomegalovirus exposure and HLA in healthy donors. This table comes from immunoSEQ multiplex PCR, and its TCRdb copy is limited to in-frame clones, with some not included. This table holds 100,000 to 150,000 clones, 86% found once. Sequencing was done on a sample of PBMCs. The receptors were gathered from a man between 18 and 35 years old in good health and CMV-seronegative.

This clone was observed a handful of times. The gene calls are TRBV30 and TRBJ1-2; 7 bases fit TRBD1. The CDR3 has 12 amino acids. Germline-derived CDR1 and CDR2 are GTSNPN and SVGIG (reference sequence). Trimming cost V 3 bases and J 7 bases; bases outside gene matches: 5. The CDR3: CAWSQNRGGYTF. CDR3 DNA: TGTGCCTGGAGCCAAAACAGGGGTGGCTACACCTTC. The full variable domain, its missing parts supplied by reference TRBV30 and TRBJ1-2, is SQTIHQWPATLVQPVGSPLSLECTVEGTSNPNLYWYRQAAGRGLQLLFYSVGIGQISSEVPQNLSASRPQDRQFILSSKKLLLSDSGFYLCAWSQNRGGYTFGSGTRLTVV.

The chain is built from TRBV10-3 and TRBJ1-1, with D perhaps matching TRBD1 (5 bases). Germline V gene sequence: CDR1 ENHRY, CDR2 SYGVKD. The CDR3 totals 14 residues. Trimming removed 11 bases from V and 4 bases from J, with 20 bases in between. This CDR3 is CASGPFREGTEAFF. CDR3 nucleotide sequence: TGTGCCTCAGGGCCCTTCAGGGAGGGCACTGAAGCTTTCTTT.

V gene TRBV9 combines with J gene TRBJ2-3; maybe TRBD1 (5 bases). V was clipped by 0 bases and J by 6 bases, with 8 bases between them. Germline CDR1 is SGDLS and CDR2 is YYNGEE. The CDR3 contains 13 residues. The CDR3 DNA follows: TGTGCCAGCAGCGTAGGTGGGGCCGATACGCAGTATTTT. It yields the protein CASSVGGADTQYF.

About this clone itself: The sample holds other DNA sequences that translate to the same CDR3. The chain joins TRBV30 to TRBJ1-4; the D gene is possibly TRBD1 (6 bases). Per the germline V gene, CDR1 is GTSNPN and CDR2 is SVGIG (reference sequence). V lost 0 bases and J 5 bases, leaving 13 bases between the germline ends. The CDR3 contains 15 residues. CDR3 in amino acids: CAWSVRGQRNEKLFF. CDR3 coding DNA: TGTGCCTGGAGTGTACGTGGACAGAGAAATGAAAAACTGTTTTTT.

The chain employs TRBV7-2 and TRBJ2-3, with a weak D call TRBD2 (6 bases). The CDR3 totals 17 residues. Germline assignment: CDR1 SGHTA and CDR2 FQGNSA. V lost 1 base and J 2 bases, leaving 16 bases between the germline ends. This CDR3 is CASSLGAGGGNTDTQYF. In DNA form, the CDR3 reads TGTGCCAGCAGCTTAGGGGCCGGCGGCGGGAACACAGATACGCAGTATTTT.

V usage is TRBV13 and J usage is TRBJ1-2, with TRBD1 matching 7 bases. From germline, CDR1 is PRHDT and CDR2 FYEKMQ (reference sequence). The length of the CDR3 is 15 residues. The V and J ends lost 3 bases and 7 bases, in that order; junction bases with no gene match: 11. The CDR3 reads CASSFGTAYGTGYTF. The CDR3, as DNA: TGTGCCAGCAGCTTTGGGACAGCTTATGGTACTGGCTACACCTTC.

The table lists this clone with a few counts. V usage is TRBV7-9 and J usage is TRBJ1-1, with D tentatively TRBD1 (6 bases). The CDR3 is made up of 12 amino acids. Germline V gene lookup returns CDR1 SEHNR and CDR2 FQNEAQ (reference sequence). Trimming removed 8 bases at V and 3 bases at J, with 10 bases between. CDR3 protein: CASCEGDTEAFF. CDR3 bases: TGTGCCAGCTGCGAGGGGGACACTGAAGCTTTCTTT.

In DNA form, the CDR3 reads TGTGCCAGCAGTGATTTTCTAGCGGGGGGGCGGGGCAATGAGCAGTTCTTC. Translating it yields CASSDFLAGGRGNEQFF. The gene calls are TRBV6-1 and TRBJ2-1; 12 bases fit TRBD2. Per germline, CDR1 MNHNS and CDR2 SASEGT. The CDR3 sequence is 17 residues long. V shed 3 bases and J 6 bases; nucleotides not matched to a gene: 9.

The chain carries TRBV2 and TRBJ1-2; 9 nucleotides align to TRBD1. The length of the CDR3 is 12 residues. Trimming took 4 bases from V and 8 from J; bases not matched to a gene: 2. Germline CDR1 and CDR2: SNHLY and FYNNEI. The CDR3 spells CASSGQGGGYTF. The CDR3 DNA reads as TGTGCCAGCAGTGGACAGGGGGGAGGCTACACCTTC. The entire variable domain, with the rest obtained from reference TRBV2 and TRBJ1-2, is as follows: EPEVTQTPSHQVTQMGQEVILRCVPISNHLYFYWYRQILGQKVEFLVSFYNNEISEKSEIFDDQFSVERPDGSNFTLKIRSTKLEDSAMYFCASSGQGGGYTFGSGTRLTVV.